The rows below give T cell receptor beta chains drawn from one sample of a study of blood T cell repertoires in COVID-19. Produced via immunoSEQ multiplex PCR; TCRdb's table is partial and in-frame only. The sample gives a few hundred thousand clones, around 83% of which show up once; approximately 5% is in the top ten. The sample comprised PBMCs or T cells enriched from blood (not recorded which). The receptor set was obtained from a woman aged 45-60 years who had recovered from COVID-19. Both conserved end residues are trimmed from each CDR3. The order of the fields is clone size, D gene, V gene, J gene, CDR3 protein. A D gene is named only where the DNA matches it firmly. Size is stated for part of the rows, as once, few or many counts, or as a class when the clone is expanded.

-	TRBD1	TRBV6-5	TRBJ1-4	ASSRQGIANEKLF
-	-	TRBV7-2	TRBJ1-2	ASSFQGSYGYT
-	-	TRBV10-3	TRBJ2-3	AISPDLDTQY
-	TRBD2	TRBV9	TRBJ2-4	ASSPGGVKNIQY
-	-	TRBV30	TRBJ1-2	AWSVLARRPT
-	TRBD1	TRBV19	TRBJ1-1	ASSPLKRTGNTEAF
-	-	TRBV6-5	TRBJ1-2	ASRGRNRDGYT
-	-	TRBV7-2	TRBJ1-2	ASTAGSGYYGYT
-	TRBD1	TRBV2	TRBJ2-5	ASTTGLWETQY
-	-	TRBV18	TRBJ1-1	ASSFESEAF
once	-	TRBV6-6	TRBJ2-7	ASTPASSEQY
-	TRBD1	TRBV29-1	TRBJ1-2	SVLPLDRGVDYGYT
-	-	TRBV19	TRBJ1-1	ASSGGGHPRAFEAF
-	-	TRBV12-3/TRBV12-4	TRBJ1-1	ASSLTANTEAF
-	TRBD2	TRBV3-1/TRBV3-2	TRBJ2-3	ASSQEIASGGDTQY
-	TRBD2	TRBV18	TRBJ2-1	ASSPQGLARSEQF
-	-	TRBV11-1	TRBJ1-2	ASSHREGYGYT
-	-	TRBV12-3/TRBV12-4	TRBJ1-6	ASSSGNSPLH
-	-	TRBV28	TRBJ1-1	ATYNREAF
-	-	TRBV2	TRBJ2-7	ASRPQAGYEQY
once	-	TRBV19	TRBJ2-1	ASSGAGPLI
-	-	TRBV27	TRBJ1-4	ASSGWDEKLF
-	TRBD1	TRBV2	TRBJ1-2	ASSAGQGGYGYT
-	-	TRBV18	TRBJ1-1	ASSPPVGARAEAF
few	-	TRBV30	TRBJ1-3	AWSPVGDTIY
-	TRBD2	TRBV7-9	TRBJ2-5	ASTQVGASGYQETQY
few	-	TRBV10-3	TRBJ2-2	AITESWGPAGELF
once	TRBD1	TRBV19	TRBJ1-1	ASSAAGGTEAF
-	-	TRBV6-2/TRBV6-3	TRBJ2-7	ASSYSKFENEQY
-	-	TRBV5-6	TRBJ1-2	ASSPPTDYGYT
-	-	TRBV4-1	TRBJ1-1	ASSQDVSGPAEAF
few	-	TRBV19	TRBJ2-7	ASSIRTGDTYEQY
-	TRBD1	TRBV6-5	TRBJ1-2	ASTYSGGKDGYT
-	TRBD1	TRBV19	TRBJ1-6	ASSSETGINSPLH
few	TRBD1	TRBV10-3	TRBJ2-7	AISESTGYPYEQY
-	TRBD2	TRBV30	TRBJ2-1	AWSRDHHIAGGLGEQF
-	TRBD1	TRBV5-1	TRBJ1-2	ASSDSGTVYGYT
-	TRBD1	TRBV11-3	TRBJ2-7	ASSLGPTGAFYEQY
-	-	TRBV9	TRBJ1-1	ASSVGRDTEAF
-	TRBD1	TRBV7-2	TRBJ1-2	ASSLGTDFYGYT
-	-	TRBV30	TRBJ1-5	AWSVLRGGGQPQH
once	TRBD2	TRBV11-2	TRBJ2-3	ASSSGLANTDTQY
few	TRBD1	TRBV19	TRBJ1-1	ASNSQDRGWSTEAF
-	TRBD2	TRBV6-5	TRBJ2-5	ASRVLAGVGETQY
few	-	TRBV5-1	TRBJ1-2	ASSSDSSYGYT
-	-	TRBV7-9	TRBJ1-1	ASSFGQGLEAF
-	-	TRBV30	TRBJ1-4	AWSVTDEKLF
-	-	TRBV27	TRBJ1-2	ASRSYYGYT
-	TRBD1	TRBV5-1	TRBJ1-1	ASSLDPGTGSLAF
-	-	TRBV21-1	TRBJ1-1	ASSKDRLNTEAF
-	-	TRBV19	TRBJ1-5	ASSASGGGQPQH
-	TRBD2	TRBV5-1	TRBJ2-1	ASSRGLAGGPVNEQF
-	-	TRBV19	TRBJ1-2	ASSLRTEAYGYT
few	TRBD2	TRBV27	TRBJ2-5	ASSLLPSGVQETQY
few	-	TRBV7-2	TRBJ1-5	ASSLGVSSGQPQH
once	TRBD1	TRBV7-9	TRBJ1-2	ASNLDPGQGYGYT
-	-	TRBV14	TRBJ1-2	ASSQAVPTYGYT
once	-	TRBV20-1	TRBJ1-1	RVGRNTEAF
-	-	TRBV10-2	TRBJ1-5	ASGGGVGQPQH
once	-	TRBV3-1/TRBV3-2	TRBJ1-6	ASSQLDPGPLH